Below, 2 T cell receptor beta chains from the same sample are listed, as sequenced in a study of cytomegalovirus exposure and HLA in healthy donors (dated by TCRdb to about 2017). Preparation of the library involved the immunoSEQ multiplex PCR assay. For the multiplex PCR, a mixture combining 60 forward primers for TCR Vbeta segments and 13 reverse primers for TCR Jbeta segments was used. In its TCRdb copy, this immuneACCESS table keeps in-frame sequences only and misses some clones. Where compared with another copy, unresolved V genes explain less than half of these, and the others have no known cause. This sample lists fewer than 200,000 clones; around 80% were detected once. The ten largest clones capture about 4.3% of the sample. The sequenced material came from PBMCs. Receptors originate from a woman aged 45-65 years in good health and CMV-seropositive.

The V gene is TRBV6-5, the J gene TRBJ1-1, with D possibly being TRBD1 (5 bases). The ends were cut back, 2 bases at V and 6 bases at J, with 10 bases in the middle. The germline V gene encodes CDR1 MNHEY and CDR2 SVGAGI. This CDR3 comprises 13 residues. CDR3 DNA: TGTGCCAGCAGTTACCCGGGGACTCCTGAAGCTTTCTTT. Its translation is CASSYPGTPEAFF.

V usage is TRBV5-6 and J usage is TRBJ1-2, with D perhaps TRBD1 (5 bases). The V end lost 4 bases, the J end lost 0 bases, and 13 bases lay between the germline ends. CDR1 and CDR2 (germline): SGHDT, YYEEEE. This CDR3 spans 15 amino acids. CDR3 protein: CASSPDRVANYGYTF. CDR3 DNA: TGTGCCAGCAGCCCTGACAGAGTAGCTAACTATGGCTACACCTTC.